These T cell receptor beta chains were read from a single sample in a study of OX40 agonist ivuxolimab in advanced cancers. Sequencing used immunoSEQ multiplex PCR; TCRdb keeps in-frame clones, though not all of them. The table lists 35,000 to 50,000 clones, roughly 86% of them singletons, with 0.85% to 1.2% in the top ten. Sequences were derived from CD4+ or CD8+ T cells sorted from blood, sampled in a trial of the OX40 agonist ivuxolimab. Source of these receptors: an adult with an advanced solid tumor such as melanoma, head and neck, liver or kidney cancer. CDR3s include the opening cysteine and the closing phenylalanine or tryptophan. D genes are given only for firm matches. Clone size is not always given. Where it is, it says once, few, many or a class for expanded clones.

j_call d_call clone_size v_call cdr3_nt cdr3_aa
TRBJ2-7 - - TRBV7-2 TGTGCCAGCAGCTTAGCGGACTCCTACGAGCAGTACTTC CASSLADSYEQYF
TRBJ2-2 TRBD2 - TRBV5-1 TGCGCCAGCAGCTTGGTTAGCGGGAGAAGAACCGGGGAGCTGTTTTTT CASSLVSGRRTGELFF
TRBJ2-2 TRBD2 - TRBV7-2 TGTGCCAGCAGCCCGCGGACTAGCGGGAGGGACGGGGAGCTGTTTTTT CASSPRTSGRDGELFF
TRBJ2-2 - few TRBV7-9 TGTGCCAGCAGCCGCTGGGAGCTGTTTTTT CASSRWELFF
TRBJ2-6 - - TRBV11-2 TGTGCCAGCAGCTTTACAAGCTCTGGGGCCAACGTCCTGACTTTC CASSFTSSGANVLTF
TRBJ2-3 - once TRBV7-3 TGTGCCAGCAGCTCCCGAGCCGGCACAGATACGCAGTATTTT CASSSRAGTDTQYF
TRBJ2-3 - once TRBV4-1 TGCGCCAGCAGCCAAGATAGGGGCGCAGGACAGTACCCCGGTACGCAGTATTTT CASSQDRGAGQYPGTQYF
TRBJ2-3 - - TRBV7-8 TGTGCCAGCAGCCGAACGACGGGTTCCATAGATACGCAGTATTTT CASSRTTGSIDTQYF
TRBJ1-5 - - TRBV19 TGTGCCAGTACCCCGGGAGGCTATAATCAGCCCCAGCATTTT CASTPGGYNQPQHF
TRBJ2-3 - - TRBV18 TGTGCCAGCTCACCCCTAACTAGCACAGATACGCAGTATTTT CASSPLTSTDTQYF
TRBJ2-7 TRBD2 - TRBV9 TGTGCCAGCAGCGTTGGACTAGCGGGAGGCTACGAGCAGTACTTC CASSVGLAGGYEQYF
TRBJ2-3 TRBD1 - TRBV6-5 TGTGCCAGCAGCTACAGCGGGACAGGGGGGGGAGATACGCAGTATTTT CASSYSGTGGGDTQYF
TRBJ2-1 - - TRBV9 TGTGCCAGCAGCTATATTTTTGGGGACTTACTTGAAAACTACAATGAGCAGTTCTTC CASSYIFGDLLENYNEQFF
TRBJ2-1 - - TRBV29-1 TGCAGCGTTGGGGGTACCAACAATGAGCAGTTCTTC CSVGGTNNEQFF
TRBJ2-5 TRBD1 - TRBV7-3 TGTGCCAGCAGCCAAAGCCGGGACAGTGTAACCCAGTACTTC CASSQSRDSVTQYF
TRBJ1-5 - - TRBV5-5 TGTGCCAGCAGCTTGGACCGCAATCAGCCCCAGCATTTT CASSLDRNQPQHF
TRBJ2-3 TRBD2 - TRBV7-9 TGTGCCAGCAGCCCCCCGGCGGGAGTAAATACGCAGTATTTT CASSPPAGVNTQYF
TRBJ2-5 TRBD1 - TRBV29-1 TGCAGCGTCCCGGGACAGGGGTGGGAGACCCAGTACTTC CSVPGQGWETQYF
TRBJ1-5 - - TRBV12-5 TGTGCTAGTGGTTTGAATCCCCCGCGGCGGGAGAATCAGCCCCAGCATTTT CASGLNPPRRENQPQHF
TRBJ2-7 TRBD1 - TRBV10-3 TGTGCCATCAGTGTTTCCCCCGGGACAGGGAACAATCCCTACGAGCAGTACTTC CAISVSPGTGNNPYEQYF
TRBJ2-5 - few TRBV5-6 TGTGCCAGCAGCCCGCTGCCCCGGTCAAAAGAGACCCAGTACTTC CASSPLPRSKETQYF
TRBJ2-1 - - TRBV13 TGTGCCAGCACAGTATGGACTACTTACAATGAGCAGTTCTTC CASTVWTTYNEQFF
TRBJ1-2 - - TRBV7-2 TGTGCCAGCAGCTTAGCGCCAGGATTGGGCTACACCTTC CASSLAPGLGYTF
TRBJ2-2 TRBD1 - TRBV19 TGTGCCAGTAGTGGGACAGGGGGTTCGTCGTCAGACACCGGGGAGCTGTTTTTT CASSGTGGSSSDTGELFF
TRBJ2-5 TRBD2 - TRBV9 TGTGCCAGCAGCGTGAGCGGGGGAGAGACCCAGTACTTC CASSVSGGETQYF
TRBJ1-6 - - TRBV5-5 TGTGCCAGCAGTTCCCTAAGTGGGGATTCACCCCTCCACTTT CASSSLSGDSPLHF
TRBJ2-7 TRBD1 - TRBV18 TGTGCCAGCTCACCGCAGCAGGGGGTGGGAGAGCAGTACTTC CASSPQQGVGEQYF
TRBJ2-7 - - TRBV6-1 TGTGCCAGCAGTGAAGCATTGCAGGTAGGCGAGCAGTACTTC CASSEALQVGEQYF
TRBJ2-2 TRBD2 - TRBV7-7 TGTGCTAGCAGCTTTCTAGCGGGAGGGAACACCGGGGAGCTGTTTTTT CASSFLAGGNTGELFF
TRBJ1-3 - - TRBV6-1 TGTGCCAGCAGTGTTGAGGGCCTCTCTGGAAACACCATATATTTT CASSVEGLSGNTIYF
TRBJ2-3 - - TRBV7-2 TGTGCCAGCAGCTTCCCCGTTCCACGCGATACGCAGTATTTT CASSFPVPRDTQYF
TRBJ2-1 TRBD2 - TRBV29-1 TGCAGCGTTGCAGCGGGAGGGCCGGGCAATGAGCAGTTCTTC CSVAAGGPGNEQFF
TRBJ2-1 TRBD2 - TRBV23-1 TGCGCCAGCAGTCTTACCGAGCGGGACTCCTACAATGAGCAGTTCTTC CASSLTERDSYNEQFF
TRBJ2-5 - - TRBV13 TGTGCCAGCAGTTCCGGGGGGCGAGGGGAGACCCAGTACTTC CASSSGGRGETQYF
TRBJ2-1 TRBD1 - TRBV28 TGTGCCAGCAGTTTATCGGGACAGGGGATATATGAGCAGTTCTTC CASSLSGQGIYEQFF
TRBJ1-2 - - TRBV30 TGTGCCTGGAGTGTAGGCAGGGACGGCTACACCTTC CAWSVGRDGYTF
TRBJ2-5 TRBD2 - TRBV19 TGTGCCAGTAGTACCGGGACCCTAGCGGGCCAAGAGACCCAGTACTTC CASSTGTLAGQETQYF
TRBJ2-1 - few TRBV7-2 TGTGCCAGCAGCTTAACAAAAAACTACAATGAGCAGTTCTTC CASSLTKNYNEQFF
TRBJ1-1 - once TRBV6-1 TGTGCCAGCAGGCAAGGTAGGGAGGGCACTGAAGCTTTCTTT CASRQGREGTEAFF
TRBJ1-5 - once TRBV5-6 TGTGCCAGCAGCTCGGGGGGGCCACGCGCTCAGCCCCAGCATTTT CASSSGGPRAQPQHF